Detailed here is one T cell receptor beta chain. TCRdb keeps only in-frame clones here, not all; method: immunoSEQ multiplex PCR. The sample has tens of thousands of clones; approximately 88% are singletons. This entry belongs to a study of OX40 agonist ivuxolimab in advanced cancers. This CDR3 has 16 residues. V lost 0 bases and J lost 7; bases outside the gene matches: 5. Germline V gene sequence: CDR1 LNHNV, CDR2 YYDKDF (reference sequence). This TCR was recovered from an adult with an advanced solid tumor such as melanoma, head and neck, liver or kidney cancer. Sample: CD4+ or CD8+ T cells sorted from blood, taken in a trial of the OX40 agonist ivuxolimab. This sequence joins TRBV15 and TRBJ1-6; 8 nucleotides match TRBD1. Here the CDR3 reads CATSRDDDRGNSPLHF. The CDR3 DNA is TGTGCCACCAGCAGAGATGATGACAGGGGAAATTCACCCCTCCACTTT.